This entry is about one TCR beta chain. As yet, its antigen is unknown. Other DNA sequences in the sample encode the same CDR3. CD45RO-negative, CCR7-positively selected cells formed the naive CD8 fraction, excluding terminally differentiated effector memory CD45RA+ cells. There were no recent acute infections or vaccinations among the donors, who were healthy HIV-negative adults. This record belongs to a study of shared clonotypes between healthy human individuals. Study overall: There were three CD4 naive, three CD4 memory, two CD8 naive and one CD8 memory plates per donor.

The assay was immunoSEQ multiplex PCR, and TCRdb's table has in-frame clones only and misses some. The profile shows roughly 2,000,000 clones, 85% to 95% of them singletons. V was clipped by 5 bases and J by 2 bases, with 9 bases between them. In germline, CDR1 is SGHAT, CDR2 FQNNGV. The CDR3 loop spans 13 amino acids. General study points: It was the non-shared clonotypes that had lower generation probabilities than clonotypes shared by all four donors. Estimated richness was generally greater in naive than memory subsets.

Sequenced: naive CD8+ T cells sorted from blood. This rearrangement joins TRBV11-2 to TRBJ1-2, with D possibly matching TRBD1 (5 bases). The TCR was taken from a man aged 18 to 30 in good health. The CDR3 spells CASSPGGNYGYTF. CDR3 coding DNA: TGTGCCAGCAGCCCCGGGGGGAACTATGGCTACACCTTC.